These 30 T cell receptor beta chains share one sample of origin, sequenced in a study of blood T cell repertoires in COVID-19. The data were produced by immunoSEQ multiplex PCR, yet TCRdb's version contains in-frame clones alone and is incomplete. The repertoire holds approximately 210,000 clones, with 65% to 90% as singletons. Sequenced: PBMCs or T cells enriched from blood (not recorded which). The source is a man in his forties who had recovered from COVID-19.

This clone showed up just once. The rearrangement links TRBV6-4 to TRBJ1-6; the D gene is possibly TRBD1 (6 bases). This CDR3 has 16 residues. Germline lookup yields CDR1 MRHNA and CDR2 SNTAGT. The V gene lost 6 bases and the J gene lost 7 bases, with 19 bases spanning the gap. The CDR3 loop reads CASRDSSLAENSPLHF. The DNA of the CDR3 is TGTGCCAGCAGGGACAGCTCCCTTGCCGAGAATTCACCCCTCCACTTT.

This clone was counted a few times. This chain uses TRBV19 with TRBJ1-1; 7 bases map to TRBD1. Germline V gene data show CDR1 as LNHDA and CDR2 as SQIVND (reference sequence). There are 15 residues in the CDR3. Trimming cost V 5 bases and J 10 bases; bases outside gene matches: 16. CDR3 bases: TGTGCCAGTAGTCTTCCCCCGGACAGGCCCAGGGGAGCTTTCTTT. This codes for CASSLPPDRPRGAFF.

The V and J genes are TRBV6-1 and TRBJ2-2; TRBD1 aligns across 7 bases. Germline CDR1 MNHNS, CDR2 SASEGT. V gave up 2 bases and J gave up 4 bases; unmatched junction bases: 13. The CDR3 is made up of 18 amino acids. CDR3 DNA: TGTGCCAGCAGTGAATTCTTCGCTCGACAGGGTTCCACCGGGGAGCTGTTTTTT. Encoded protein: CASSEFFARQGSTGELFF.

The chain employs TRBV7-3 and TRBJ2-2, with D tentatively TRBD1 (6 bases). The V gene lost 5 bases and the J gene lost 4 bases, with 17 bases spanning the gap. This CDR3 contains 16 residues. Germline V lookup: CDR1 SGHTA, CDR2 FQGTGA. DNA of the CDR3: TGTGCCAGCAGCCCCCCCCGCGACAGGAGCACCGGGGAGCTGTTTTTT. Protein: CASSPPRDRSTGELFF.

This clone has just a few counts. The chain has TRBV7-2 and TRBJ1-2, with D perhaps TRBD1 (6 bases). Germline lookup yields CDR1 SGHTA and CDR2 FQGNSA. V shed 5 bases and J shed 4 bases, with 17 bases lying between them. The CDR3 extends over 15 amino acids. CDR3 protein: CASSHDSGGLYGYTF. The CDR3 DNA sequence: TGTGCCAGCAGCCACGACAGCGGGGGCCTCTATGGCTACACCTTC.

This clone was detected many times. The CDR3 DNA reads TGTGCCAGCAGCTTATTGCAGAACAGGTACCAAGAGACCCAGTACTTC. This translates into CASSLLQNRYQETQYF. The V gene is TRBV7-6, the J gene TRBJ2-5, with D tentatively TRBD1 (5 bases). The V end was cut by 2 bases, the J end by 0 bases, with 13 bases between. CDR1 and CDR2 from the germline V gene are SGHVS and FNYEAQ. CDR3 size: 16 residues.

The sample holds a few counts of this clone. V usage is TRBV10-3 and J usage is TRBJ2-1, with D unresolved. Trimming took off 6 bases at V and 10 bases at J, with 13 bases between the two ends. From germline, CDR1 is ENHRY and CDR2 SYGVKD. The CDR3 runs to 12 residues. The CDR3 reads CAIRPSVGEQFF. For the CDR3, the DNA is TGTGCCATCAGACCCTCTGTGGGCGAGCAGTTCTTC.

The genes are TRBV19 and TRBJ2-5, with 8 bases fitting TRBD1. This CDR3 is 15 amino acids long. V lost 3 bases, J lost 3 bases, and 6 bases stayed unmatched. Germline lookup yields CDR1 LNHDA and CDR2 SQIVND (reference sequence). DNA of the CDR3: TGTGCCAGTAGTATCGGCAGGGGGCCAGAAGAGACCCAGTACTTC. Amino acid sequence: CASSIGRGPEETQYF.

The chain combines TRBV6-2 or TRBV6-3 with TRBJ1-3; D is undetermined. With 6 bases removed from V and 3 bases from J, the gap between germline ends came to 6 bases. Germline V CDR1 and CDR2: MNHEY, SVGEGT. The CDR3 sequence is 12 residues long. This CDR3 reads CASSPRGNTIYF. CDR3 nucleotide sequence: TGTGCCAGCAGCCCTCGTGGAAACACCATATATTTT.

The V call is TRBV27, the J call TRBJ2-1, with 8 bases fitting TRBD1. With 5 bases clipped from V and 2 bases from J, the junction kept 11 bases outside the gene matches. This CDR3 comprises 17 residues. The germline V gene encodes CDR1 MNHEY and CDR2 SMNVEV (reference sequence). This CDR3 reads CASSIDRQGRPYNEQFF. The CDR3 DNA follows: TGTGCCAGCAGTATCGACCGACAGGGGCGACCCTACAATGAGCAGTTCTTC.

V gene TRBV2 combines with J gene TRBJ1-6; unclear D gene. This CDR3 contains 15 residues. In germline, CDR1 is SNHLY, CDR2 FYNNEI. V shed 6 bases and J shed 0 bases, with 9 bases lying between them. The CDR3 region has the DNA TGTGCCAGCAGCCAGTACAGCTCCTATAATTCACCCCTCCACTTT. This codes for CASSQYSSYNSPLHF.

V gene TRBV13 combines with J gene TRBJ2-2; 9 bases agree with TRBD1. Germline lookup yields CDR1 PRHDT and CDR2 FYEKMQ (reference sequence). Germline trimming cut 9 bases from V and 4 bases from J; bases unmatched to any gene: 6. This CDR3 is built from 14 residues. CDR3 region: CASLNRGPTGELFF. Here the CDR3 DNA reads TGTGCCAGTCTGAACAGGGGGCCCACCGGGGAGCTGTTTTTT.

J is TRBJ1-2 and V is TRBV6-5; D call uncertain. This CDR3 spans 10 amino acids. V was clipped by 4 bases and J by 7 bases, with 4 bases between them. Germline values: CDR1 MNHEY, CDR2 SVGAGI. The CDR3 region is CASSSLGYTF. CDR3 nucleotide sequence: TGTGCCAGCAGTTCCCTTGGCTACACCTTC.

This chain joins TRBV18 and TRBJ2-3; 11 positions match TRBD2. The CDR3 is 15 amino acids. V lost 6 bases and J lost 3; bases outside the gene matches: 5. Germline V gives CDR1 KGHSH, CDR2 LQKENI. The CDR3 spells CASSSLAGDTDTQYF. CDR3 sequence (DNA): TGTGCCAGCTCGTCACTAGCGGGAGATACAGATACGCAGTATTTT.

The chain couples TRBV25-1 to TRBJ1-1; D might be TRBD1 (5 bases). CDR3 length: 15 residues. Trimming cost V 0 bases and J 5 bases, with 13 bases left between them. Germline lookup yields CDR1 MGHDK and CDR2 SYGVNS. CDR3 region: CASSEYFGGRTEAFF. The DNA of the CDR3 is TGTGCCAGCAGTGAATATTTCGGGGGTCGGACTGAAGCTTTCTTT.

The rearrangement links TRBV2 to TRBJ2-2; tentative D call: TRBD2 (7 bases). V lost 5 bases to trimming and J lost 3 bases, with 19 bases between them. Germline V gives CDR1 SNHLY, CDR2 FYNNEI. The CDR3 spans 17 residues. The CDR3 DNA follows: TGTGCCAGCAGTCCTAACAGGGCTCGGGGGGACACCGGGGAGCTGTTTTTT. As protein: CASSPNRARGDTGELFF.

J is TRBJ1-6 and V is TRBV6-6; unclear D gene. V lost 6 bases and J 0 bases, leaving 21 bases between the germline ends. Germline CDR1 and CDR2: MNHNY and SVGAGI (reference sequence). The CDR3 spans 19 residues. The CDR3 here is CASSSFTSTLSSYNSPLHF. The CDR3 DNA reads TGTGCCAGCAGCTCCTTCACATCGACATTAAGCTCCTATAATTCACCCCTCCACTTT.

The gene calls are TRBV7-2 and TRBJ1-5; D is perhaps TRBD1 (5 bases). From germline, CDR1 is SGHTA and CDR2 FQGNSA. Trimming took 2 bases from V and 2 from J, leaving 10 bases between them. The length of the CDR3 is 15 residues. CDR3 residues: CASSLQGTGNQPQHF. The CDR3 nucleotides are TGTGCCAGCAGCTTACAGGGCACAGGCAATCAGCCCCAGCATTTT.

This clone is a singleton in its sample. V and J are TRBV5-1 and TRBJ2-3; TRBD2 matches at 10 bases. From germline, CDR1 is SGHRS and CDR2 YFSETQ. Trimming cost V 6 bases and J 1 base; bases outside gene matches: 8. The CDR3 loop spans 16 amino acids. This CDR3 reads CASTLASGSGTDTQYF. The CDR3 DNA reads as TGCGCCAGCACCCTCGCTAGCGGGAGTGGCACAGATACGCAGTATTTT.

The gene calls are TRBV9 and TRBJ1-3, with TRBD1 identical over 10 bases. Germline V CDR1 and CDR2: SGDLS, YYNGEE. V shed 4 bases and J 0 bases; nucleotides not matched to a gene: 16. This CDR3 region has 20 residues. CDR3: CASSQQDSGTGAHSGNTIYF. The CDR3 nucleotides read TGTGCCAGCAGCCAACAGGATTCCGGGACAGGGGCTCACTCTGGAAACACCATATATTTT. Drawing the rest from reference TRBV9 and TRBJ1-3, the complete variable domain is DSGVTQTPKHLITATGQRVTLRCSPRSGDLSVYWYQQSLDQGLQFLIQYYNGEERAKGNILERFSAQQFPDLHSELNLSSLELGDSALYFCASSQQDSGTGAHSGNTIYFGEGSWLTVV.

The V and J genes are TRBV7-2 and TRBJ2-2; no definite D call. V dropped 6 bases and J dropped 5 bases, with 10 bases sitting between them. Germline loops: CDR1 SGHTA, CDR2 FQGNSA. The CDR3 contains 13 residues. The CDR3 DNA reads TGTGCCAGCAGTACCACGAGGACCGGGGAGCTGTTTTTT. Its translation is CASSTTRTGELFF.

This clone has just one count. The chain uses TRBV19 and TRBJ1-2, with 8 bases matching TRBD1. This CDR3 is 17 amino acids long. Trimming at V came to 5 bases and at J to 3 bases, leaving 14 bases not matched to a gene. The germline CDR1 and CDR2 sequences are LNHDA and SQIVND (reference sequence). The CDR3 sequence is CASSPRTPRGRYYGYTF. The DNA of the CDR3 is TGTGCCAGTAGTCCTCGTACCCCCAGGGGGCGTTACTATGGCTACACCTTC.

V gene TRBV6-5 combines with J gene TRBJ2-3; D is possibly TRBD1 (6 bases). Deletions cut 6 bases from V and 6 bases from J, with 16 bases between. This CDR3 comprises 14 residues. The germline V gene encodes CDR1 MNHEY and CDR2 SVGAGI. The CDR3: CASSSGHPADTQYF. In DNA form, the CDR3 reads TGTGCCAGCAGCTCGGGACACCCCGCGGATACGCAGTATTTT.

The chain uses TRBV7-2 and TRBJ2-5; 10 nucleotides line up with TRBD2. CDR1 and CDR2 (germline): SGHTA, FQGNSA. The CDR3 extends over 15 amino acids. The V segment lost 2 bases and the J segment 5 bases; nucleotides outside the gene matches: 5. The DNA for the CDR3 is TGTGCCAGCAGCTTACTAGCGGGAGTGGGGGAGACCCAGTACTTC. This sequence encodes CASSLLAGVGETQYF.

This clone was found a few times. The chain links TRBV27 to TRBJ1-2; 7 positions match TRBD1. Germline V gene lookup returns CDR1 MNHEY and CDR2 SMNVEV (reference sequence). V dropped 8 bases and J dropped 8; count of bases not matched to a gene: 8. CDR3 length equals 12 residues. CDR3 DNA sequence: TGTGCCAGCTCGACAGGGTCTTTGGGCTACACCTTC. Its translation is CASSTGSLGYTF.

The chain has TRBV29-1 and TRBJ2-5, with TRBD2 as a possible D gene (5 bases). Germline values: CDR1 SQVTM, CDR2 ANQGSEA. V was pared by 3 bases and J by 5 bases, with 16 bases between. This CDR3 comprises 14 residues. The CDR3 DNA reads TGCAGCGTTGAGCCTTTCGGGGTGTCGGAGACCCAGTACTTC. This encodes CSVEPFGVSETQYF.

In DNA, the CDR3 is TGTGCCAGCAGCTATCGGGGGTCGAGTCGTGGCTACACCTTC. Its translation is CASSYRGSSRGYTF. V is TRBV5-4 and J is TRBJ1-2; perhaps TRBD1 as D (5 bases). V lost 3 bases, J lost 7 bases, and 16 bases lay in between. Looked up from germline, CDR1 is SGHNT and CDR2 is YYREEE (reference sequence). The CDR3 consists of 14 residues.

A single count supports this clone. The chain has TRBV5-4 and TRBJ2-3; tentatively, D is TRBD1 (5 bases). This CDR3 spans 13 amino acids. Deletions cut 3 bases from V and 6 bases from J, with 11 bases between. Germline loops: CDR1 SGHNT, CDR2 YYREEE (reference sequence). The chain's CDR3 is CASSSWGSDTQYF. The CDR3 DNA reads TGTGCCAGCAGCTCATGGGGCTCGGATACGCAGTATTTT.

CDR3 DNA: TGTGCCAGCAGTCAGAAAGGACAGGGTGGGCGGCAGTACGTC. It codes for CASSQKGQGGRQYV. The chain couples TRBV6-2 or TRBV6-3 to TRBJ2-7; 8 bases fit TRBD1. This CDR3 spans 14 amino acids. V was clipped by 5 bases and J by 9 bases; unmatched bases: 12. CDR1 and CDR2 (germline): MNHEY, SVGEGT.

The chain combines TRBV10-3 with TRBJ1-2; TRBD1 agrees at 12 bases. The ends lost 6 bases at V and 4 bases at J; junction bases unmatched: 12. This CDR3 region has 17 residues. CDR1 is ENHRY, CDR2 SYGVKD, per germline. CDR3 nucleotides: TGTGCCATCAGGAGGAGTGGGACAGGGGGCGATTTCTATGGCTACACCTTC. Residues: CAIRRSGTGGDFYGYTF.